The 7 T cell receptor beta chains reported below all come from one sample, sequenced in a study of cytotoxic CD8 clonotypes in ibrutinib-treated CLL. Sequenced by immunoSEQ multiplex PCR; TCRdb stores in-frame clones only, minus some. The sample contains around 160,000 clones, 81% of which appear only once. The sample was PBMCs, taken after 12 months of ibrutinib treatment. The receptor set was obtained from a human donor with chronic lymphocytic leukemia.

This chain uses TRBV7-9 with TRBJ2-5; TRBD2 matches at 10 bases. The CDR3 is made up of 14 amino acids. The germline CDR1 and CDR2 sequences are SEHNR and FQNEAQ (reference sequence). Germline trimming cut 7 bases from V and 0 bases from J; bases unmatched to any gene: 2. The CDR3 coding sequence is TGTGCCAGCACTAGCGGGGGCTACCAAGAGACCCAGTACTTC. Amino acid sequence: CASTSGGYQETQYF.

Points on this clone: An end of the junction differs from the germline gene, which may be a read error. The chain couples TRBV18 to TRBJ2-5, with D hard to call. The CDR3 loop spans 12 amino acids. Germline V gene sequence: CDR1 KGHSH, CDR2 LQKENI. The CDR3 DNA reads TGTGCCAGCTCGCCACAAAAAGAGACCCAGTACTTC. Its protein is CASSPQKETQYF.

The chain recombines TRBV19 with TRBJ1-2; 7 bases are shared with TRBD1. The V gene end was trimmed by 7 bases and the J gene end by 5 bases; junction bases not matched to a gene: 7. The germline CDR1 and CDR2 sequences are LNHDA and SQIVND (reference sequence). This CDR3 has 13 residues. The CDR3 nucleotides read TGTGCCAGTACCGACAGGGAGAGGTATGGCTACACCTTC. The encoded protein is CASTDRERYGYTF. Full variable domain (rest looked up from reference TRBV19 and TRBJ1-2): DGGITQSPKYLFRKEGQNVTLSCEQNLNHDAMYWYRQDPGQGLRLIYYSQIVNDFQKGDIAEGYSVSREKKESFPLTVTSAQKNPTAFYLCASTDRERYGYTFGSGTRLTVV.

The rearrangement links TRBV2 to TRBJ2-7; 9 bases match TRBD2. CDR1 is SNHLY, CDR2 FYNNEI, per germline. This CDR3 comprises 16 residues. V was pared by 5 bases and J by 1 base, with 9 bases of the junction left unmatched. This CDR3 reads CASSPSRLAASYEQYF. The CDR3 DNA reads TGTGCCAGCAGTCCCTCCAGACTAGCGGCTTCCTACGAGCAGTACTTC.

The chain couples TRBV7-3 to TRBJ2-2, with 10 bases lining up with TRBD1. The trim removed 5 bases at V and 6 bases at J, leaving 6 bases unmatched. CDR1 is SGHTA, CDR2 FQGTGA, per germline. The CDR3 sequence is 15 residues long. The DNA for the CDR3 is TGTGCCAGCAGCCCAGACAGGGGGCAAGCCGGGGAGCTGTTTTTT. Translated: CASSPDRGQAGELFF.

The gene calls are TRBV19 and TRBJ2-7, with TRBD2 identical over 7 bases. In germline, CDR1 is LNHDA, CDR2 SQIVND (reference sequence). With 7 bases clipped from V and 1 base from J, the junction kept 7 bases outside the gene matches. The CDR3 length is 14 residues. In DNA form, the CDR3 reads TGTGCCAGTAACCTGGGGGGGAGTTCCTACGAGCAGTACTTC. Its translation is CASNLGGSSYEQYF.

V gene TRBV5-4 combines with J gene TRBJ2-7, with 8 positions matching TRBD1. The CDR3 sequence is 15 residues long. In germline, CDR1 is SGHNT, CDR2 YYREEE (reference sequence). Unmatched junction bases numbered 10, after V lost 4 bases and J lost 4 bases. The CDR3 loop reads CASSLPFGQGYEQYF. CDR3 sequence (DNA): TGTGCCAGCAGCCTCCCTTTTGGACAGGGTTACGAGCAGTACTTC.